This TCR beta chain is from a study of shared clonotypes between healthy human individuals. Study-level background: Each donor contributed plates that comprised three CD4 naive, three CD4 memory, two CD8 naive and one CD8 memory. Regarding the study as a whole: Researchers found naive subsets generally carried larger estimated richness than memory subsets. For naive CD4 cells, around 5.1% of clonotypes were shared across a handful of donors.

TCRdb's table, derived via immunoSEQ multiplex PCR, lists solely in-frame clones and lacks some. The sample has approximately 2.4 million clones; nearly 97% are singletons. On this clone itself: Its specificity is unknown.

Sequencing was performed on naive CD4+ T cells sorted from blood. Specified subset: CD45RA+ positively selected. The clonotype originates from a man aged 18 to 29 in good health.

The CDR3 bases are TGTGCCAGTAGTATCTCAGACTCCGCTCCATACAATGAGCAGTTCTTC. This gives the protein CASSISDSAPYNEQFF. This rearrangement joins TRBV19 to TRBJ2-1, with no clear D. V dropped 3 bases and J dropped 4 bases, with 16 bases sitting between them. CDR3 length equals 16 residues. Germline V CDR1 and CDR2: LNHDA, SQIVND (reference sequence).